A single sample gave rise to the 17 T cell receptor beta chains below, sequenced in a study of T cells in Graves' hyperthyroidism and ophthalmopathy. Researchers amplified the TCR beta CDR3 regions from RNA transcripts. In the first-round RT-PCR of the TCR CDR3, the HTBI primer set was used. Each CDR3 protein gets one entry after TCRdb re-called the multiplex PCR reads with MiXCR. The sample has around 540,000 distinct CDR3 sequences, 35% to 55% seen once; the top ten hold nearly 8.5%. Sequencing was carried out using peripheral blood or thyroid tissue (not recorded which). These receptors all stem from a woman under 30 with Graves' hyperthyroidism.

The chain has TRBV7-2 and TRBJ1-2, with 7 bases identical to TRBD1. The germline gives CDR1 SGHTA, CDR2 FQGNSA. The CDR3 consists of 16 residues. Unmatched junction bases numbered 15, after V lost 5 bases and J lost 6 bases. Here the CDR3 DNA reads TGTGCCAGCAGCCAAGATCCCAACAGGGGCCGGGATGGCTACACCTTC. Encoded protein: CASSQDPNRGRDGYTF. Full variable domain (missing parts from reference TRBV7-2 and TRBJ1-2): GAGVSQSPSNKVTEKGKDVELRCDPISGHTALYWYRQSLGQGLEFLIYFQGNSAPDKSGLPSDRFSAERTGGSVSTLTIQRTQQEDSAVYLCASSQDPNRGRDGYTFGSGTRLTVV.

Only a few counts were recorded for this clonotype. The chain uses TRBV7-3 and TRBJ2-2; possibly TRBD2 for D (5 bases). With 1 base removed from V and 2 bases from J, the gap between germline ends came to 11 bases. The CDR3 runs to 16 residues. Germline V lookup: CDR1 SGHTA, CDR2 FQGTGA. The CDR3: CASSLIGLTNTGELFF. The CDR3 coding sequence is TGTGCCAGCAGCTTAATTGGACTGACCAACACCGGGGAGCTGTTTTTT.

The rearrangement uses TRBV15 and TRBJ2-7; 10 bases line up with TRBD2. After removal of 3 bases from V and 2 bases from J, the junction contained 4 bases not matched to a gene. The CDR3 sequence is 15 residues long. Germline V gives CDR1 LNHNV, CDR2 YYDKDF (reference sequence). The CDR3 bases are TGTGCCACCAGCAGCCCCGGGACTAGCGCCTACGAGCAGTACTTC. This codes for CATSSPGTSAYEQYF.

In its sample, this clonotype was seen a few times. The chain couples TRBV19 to TRBJ1-2; 8 bases map to TRBD1. Germline lookup yields CDR1 LNHDA and CDR2 SQIVND (reference sequence). The ends lost 6 bases at V and 4 bases at J; junction bases unmatched: 10. This CDR3 has 15 amino acids. The CDR3 spells CASSGDRGSLYGYTF. For the CDR3, the DNA is TGTGCCAGTAGCGGTGACAGGGGATCTCTCTATGGCTACACCTTC. The full variable domain, in which reference TRBV19 and TRBJ1-2 provide the parts outside the CDR3, is DGGITQSPKYLFRKEGQNVTLSCEQNLNHDAMYWYRQDPGQGLRLIYYSQIVNDFQKGDIAEGYSVSREKKESFPLTVTSAQKNPTAFYLCASSGDRGSLYGYTFGSGTRLTVV.

This sequence joins TRBV10-3 and TRBJ2-3; unclear D gene. Deletions cut 3 bases from V and 4 bases from J, with 14 bases between. CDR1 is ENHRY and CDR2 is SYGVKD in the germline V gene. CDR3 size: 15 residues. The CDR3 DNA reads as TGTGCCATCAGTGATCAAGGGCAATCCGCAGATACGCAGTATTTT. It is translated as CAISDQGQSADTQYF.

V is TRBV25-1 and J is TRBJ1-5, with 10 positions matching TRBD1. The CDR3 has 15 residues. CDR1 is MGHDK, CDR2 SYGVNS, per germline. Trimming removed 8 bases from V and 7 bases from J; junction bases left unmatched: 11. CDR3 sequence reads: CASPSGTGEFQPQHF. In DNA form, the CDR3 reads TGTGCCAGCCCCTCCGGGACAGGGGAATTCCAGCCCCAGCATTTT.

This clonotype appeared a single time. The V gene is TRBV2, the J gene TRBJ2-7, with 14 bases identical to TRBD2. Germline CDR1 is SNHLY and CDR2 is FYNNEI. The V and J ends lost 2 bases and 0 bases, in that order; junction bases with no gene match: 6. The CDR3 runs to 18 residues. CDR3 region: CASSEPLGTSGSSYEQYF. In nucleotides, the CDR3 is TGTGCCAGCAGTGAACCCCTAGGGACTAGCGGGAGCTCCTACGAGCAGTACTTC.

The V call is TRBV4-1, the J call TRBJ1-2; D not resolved. The CDR3 contains 14 residues. Germline V gives CDR1 MGHRA, CDR2 YSYEKL. Trimming pared 1 base from V and 0 bases from J, leaving 6 bases between. The CDR3 loop is CASSQGRANYGYTF. The CDR3 DNA is TGCGCCAGCAGCCAAGGACGAGCTAACTATGGCTACACCTTC.

Worth noting for this clonotype: This may arise from a read error, as a much more abundant clone is one base away. This sequence joins TRBV24-1 and TRBJ2-2; possible D gene TRBD2, 5 bases. V was trimmed by 4 bases and J by 5 bases, leaving 7 bases between them. The CDR3 totals 13 residues. Germline values: CDR1 KGHDR, CDR2 SFDVKD. The CDR3 region has the DNA TGTGCCACCAGTGACAGCGGTACCGGGGAGCTGTTTTTT. The encoded protein is CATSDSGTGELFF.

This chain connects TRBV25-1 to TRBJ1-2, with D hard to call. The CDR3 is 15 residues long. CDR1 and CDR2 (germline): MGHDK, SYGVNS. Deletions cut 11 bases from V and 4 bases from J, with 23 bases between. The CDR3 reads CAWKLTSHGGYGYTF. Here the CDR3 DNA reads TGTGCCTGGAAACTGACATCCCACGGCGGCTATGGCTACACCTTC.

The chain carries TRBV7-2 and TRBJ2-5, with 8 bases that match TRBD1. The V segment lost 5 bases and the J segment 2 bases; nucleotides outside the gene matches: 13. CDR3 length: 17 residues. Germline V gene sequence: CDR1 SGHTA, CDR2 FQGNSA. In DNA form, the CDR3 reads TGTGCCAGCAGCCCTACCTATGGACAGGGAGGACAAGAGACCCAGTACTTC. Translated, it gives CASSPTYGQGGQETQYF.

Only a few counts were recorded for this clonotype. This rearrangement joins TRBV10-3 to TRBJ1-1; TRBD1 might be the D (6 bases). V was cut by 8 bases and J by 5 bases, with 24 bases left in between. Germline V gene lookup returns CDR1 ENHRY and CDR2 SYGVKD. The CDR3 spans 16 residues. The CDR3 protein is CAIGNQLQGPNTEAFF. The DNA of the CDR3 is TGTGCCATCGGAAACCAACTCCAGGGGCCCAATACTGAAGCTTTCTTT.

V gene TRBV7-2 combines with J gene TRBJ1-5; no reliable D call. Trimming took 6 bases from V and 4 from J, leaving 16 bases between them. This CDR3 is built from 15 residues. Germline V CDR1 and CDR2: SGHTA, FQGNSA. The CDR3 sequence is CASSFGPHPNQPQHF. DNA for the CDR3: TGTGCCAGCAGTTTTGGCCCCCACCCGAATCAGCCCCAGCATTTT.

This chain uses TRBV7-4 with TRBJ1-5; 8 positions match TRBD1. CDR3 size: 18 residues. Germline CDR1 SGHVT, CDR2 SQSDAQ. V dropped 5 bases and J dropped 0; count of bases not matched to a gene: 12. The CDR3 is CASSPSPGGIDSNQPQHF. Written as DNA, the CDR3 is TGTGCCAGCAGCCCCTCACCAGGGGGCATCGATAGCAATCAGCCCCAGCATTTT. Together with reference TRBV7-4 and TRBJ1-5, the CDR3 gives the full variable domain: GAGVSQSPRYKVAKRGRDVALRCDSISGHVTLYWYRQTLGQGSEVLTYSQSDAQRDKSGRPSGRFSAERPERSVSTLKIQRTEQGDSAVYLCASSPSPGGIDSNQPQHFGDGTRLSIL.

This clonotype was detected ten times or more. The chain joins TRBV7-9 to TRBJ1-5; 8 nucleotides align to TRBD1. Germline V gene data show CDR1 as SEHNR and CDR2 as FQNEAQ (reference sequence). The CDR3 is 15 residues long. With V trimmed by 5 bases and J by 3 bases, 6 bases remained unmatched. For the CDR3, the DNA is TGTGCCAGCAGCATTGGACAGGGTTCCAATCAGCCCCAGCATTTT. Translated: CASSIGQGSNQPQHF.

This clonotype came up a few times. The rearrangement links TRBV7-9 to TRBJ1-2; TRBD1 matches 7 bases. The CDR3 sequence is 15 residues long. In germline, CDR1 is SEHNR, CDR2 FQNEAQ (reference sequence). Trimming took 5 bases from V and 7 from J; bases not matched to a gene: 13. The CDR3 DNA reads as TGTGCCAGCAGCCCCCTCGGGACAGCTTTATCTGGCTACACCTTC. It codes for CASSPLGTALSGYTF.

This clonotype has only a few counts. This chain links TRBV12-3 or TRBV12-4 with TRBJ1-2; unclear D gene. This CDR3 is built from 15 residues. Trimming removed 7 bases at V and 2 bases at J, with 17 bases between. The CDR3 DNA sequence: TGTGCCAGCACCCCGTTTGAGGGTTCCAACTATGGCTACACCTTC. Translated: CASTPFEGSNYGYTF.